These 10 T cell receptor beta chains originate from one sample sequenced in a study of shared clonotypes between healthy human individuals. Here immunoSEQ multiplex PCR was the method, and the copy in TCRdb shows in-frame clones only, minus some. The table records roughly 1,500,000 clones, approximately 98.5% of them present only once. Sequenced material: naive CD4+ T cells sorted from blood. The subset denotes: CD45RA+ positively selected. These TCRs come from a man aged 30-40 years in good health.

In its sample, this clone was seen once. The CDR3 does not end in the conserved phenylalanine or tryptophan, so this is likely a read error. The DNA is omitted, as the CDR3 cannot be located on it reliably, and the CDR3 follows TCRdb's listing. The gene calls are TRBV20-1 and TRBJ2-3; the table's D call of TRBD1 was not tested on the DNA. The CDR3 spans 8 residues, counting both ends. Per germline, CDR1 DFQATT and CDR2 SNEGSKA (reference sequence). The CDR3 spells CSARGGRL.

This chain joins TRBV6-6 and TRBJ2-1; 8 positions match TRBD2. This CDR3 has 14 residues. CDR1 MNHNY and CDR2 SVGAGI come from the germline V gene (reference sequence). After removal of 1 base from V and 9 bases from J, the junction contained 5 bases not matched to a gene. The CDR3 protein is CASSYLREAAEQFF. As DNA, the CDR3 is TGTGCCAGCAGTTACTTGCGGGAGGCGGCTGAGCAGTTCTTC.

V is TRBV18 and J is TRBJ2-1; D remains unclear. Trimming removed 6 bases from V and 0 bases from J, with 15 bases in between. CDR1 is KGHSH, CDR2 LQKENI, per germline. This CDR3 is built from 16 residues. The CDR3 DNA follows: TGTGCCAGCTCGACCATCGTGGGAAGCTCCTACAATGAGCAGTTCTTC. Translation gives CASSTIVGSSYNEQFF.

The chain carries TRBV5-6 and TRBJ1-4; no definite D call. Trimming took 0 bases from V and 11 from J, leaving 8 bases between them. Germline V gene data show CDR1 as SGHDT and CDR2 as YYEEEE. This CDR3 contains 12 residues. CDR3 in amino acids: CASSLDRTKLFF. CDR3 DNA sequence: TGTGCCAGCAGCTTGGACAGAACTAAACTGTTTTTT.

To note about this clone: This specimen includes other DNA sequences encoding the same CDR3. The chain uses TRBV7-2 and TRBJ2-7, with D perhaps TRBD2 (7 bases). The V and J ends lost 1 base and 4 bases respectively, with 14 bases between them. This CDR3 is 15 amino acids long. Germline CDR1 and CDR2: SGHTA and FQGNSA. The CDR3 protein is CASSLVGGLGYEQYF. CDR3 DNA: TGTGCCAGCAGCTTAGTGGGGGGGCTTGGGTACGAGCAGTACTTC.

The gene calls are TRBV5-6 and TRBJ2-1; 15 bases line up with TRBD2. The CDR3 has 16 amino acids. Germline CDR1 SGHDT, CDR2 YYEEEE. Losses at the gene ends were 1 base for V and 7 bases for J; bases not matched to a gene: 3. The chain's CDR3 is CASSLSGTSGRNEQFF. The CDR3 DNA follows: TGTGCCAGCAGCTTGAGCGGGACTAGCGGGAGGAATGAGCAGTTCTTC. Looking up the rest from reference TRBV5-6 and TRBJ2-1 gives the full variable domain: DAGVTQSPTHLIKTRGQQVTLRCSPKSGHDTVSWYQQALGQGPQFIFQYYEEEERQRGNFPDRFSGHQFPNYSSELNVNALLLGDSALYLCASSLSGTSGRNEQFFGPGTRLTVL.

The table lists this clone with a count of one. The chain combines TRBV9 with TRBJ2-1; the match to TRBD2 covers 9 bases. V lost 0 bases, J lost 5 bases, and 9 bases stayed unmatched. Germline CDR1 and CDR2: SGDLS and YYNGEE. This CDR3 has 17 amino acids. CDR3 region: CASSVAVWASGDNEQFF. The CDR3 DNA is TGTGCCAGCAGCGTAGCAGTGTGGGCTAGCGGGGACAATGAGCAGTTCTTC.

As to this clone: Distinct nucleotide sequences in the sample also encode this CDR3. This chain connects TRBV18 to TRBJ2-7; a possible D gene is TRBD1 (5 bases). The germline V and J ends were trimmed by 3 bases and 3 bases, with 9 bases remaining between them. There are 13 residues in the CDR3. Per germline, CDR1 KGHSH and CDR2 LQKENI. The CDR3 here is CASSPPQGYEQYF. In nucleotides, the CDR3 is TGTGCCAGCTCACCCCCTCAGGGCTACGAGCAGTACTTC.

The chain links TRBV6-1 to TRBJ2-7; tentative D call: TRBD2 (5 bases). CDR1 is MNHNS and CDR2 is SASEGT in the germline V gene. The CDR3 length is 14 residues. V was pared by 0 bases and J by 9 bases, with 15 bases between. The CDR3 nucleotides read TGTGCCAGCAGTGAAGCTGAGGGCGGGTTCGGGCAGTACTTC. Translation: CASSEAEGGFGQYF.

This clone occurred once. The rearrangement joins TRBV4-3 to TRBJ2-1; D possibly corresponds to TRBD2 (5 bases). CDR3 length: 13 residues. V was clipped by 4 bases and J by 7 bases, with 11 bases between them. CDR1 is LGHNA and CDR2 is YSLEER in the germline V gene. The CDR3 spells CASSLGLSNEQFF. The CDR3 nucleotides are TGCGCCAGCAGCCTTGGACTGTCTAATGAGCAGTTCTTC.